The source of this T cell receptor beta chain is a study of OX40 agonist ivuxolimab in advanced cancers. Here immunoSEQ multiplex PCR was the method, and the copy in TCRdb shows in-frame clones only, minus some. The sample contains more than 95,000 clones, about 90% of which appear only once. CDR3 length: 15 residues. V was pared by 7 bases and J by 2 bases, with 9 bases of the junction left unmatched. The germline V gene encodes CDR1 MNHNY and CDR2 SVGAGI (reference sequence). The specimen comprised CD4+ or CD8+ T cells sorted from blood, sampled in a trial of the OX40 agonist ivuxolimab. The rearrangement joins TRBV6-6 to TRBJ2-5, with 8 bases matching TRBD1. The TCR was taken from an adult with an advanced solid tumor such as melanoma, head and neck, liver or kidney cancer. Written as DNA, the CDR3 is TGTGCCAGCACAGCGACTAGGACAGGGCAAGAGACCCAGTACTTC. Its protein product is CASTATRTGQETQYF.